What follows are 27 T cell receptor beta chains derived from one specimen sequenced in a study of early T cells in non-severe SARS-CoV-2 infection. TCRdb re-called the 5' RACE reads through MiXCR, storing one row per CDR3 protein. The top ten clones hold 15% to 19% of a sample with about 80,000 distinct CDR3 sequences, 12% of them seen once. The sample consisted of whole blood, taken at baseline. The receptors originated from an adult who was a healthcare worker with PCR-confirmed SARS-CoV-2 infection or an uninfected control (not recorded which). The donor label of this sample is uncertain.

The chain employs TRBV19 and TRBJ2-4, with D perhaps assigned TRBD1 or TRBD2 (6 bases each). V lost 3 bases, J lost 0 bases, and 18 bases lay in between. This CDR3 spans 18 amino acids. From germline, CDR1 is LNHDA and CDR2 SQIVND (reference sequence). This chain's CDR3 is CASSIGGLGGKAKNIQYF. The CDR3 nucleotides read TGTGCCAGTAGTATCGGGGGCCTCGGCGGGAAAGCCAAAAACATTCAGTACTTC.

The chain recombines TRBV5-1 with TRBJ2-3; 12 bases map to TRBD2. This CDR3 has 17 amino acids. Trimming at V came to 7 bases and at J to 1 base, leaving 10 bases not matched to a gene. The germline V gene has CDR1 SGHRS and CDR2 YFSETQ. Written as DNA, the CDR3 is TGCGCCAGCCGCAACTCCAGGACTAGCGGGGGCACAGATACGCAGTATTTT. This encodes CASRNSRTSGGTDTQYF. The full variable domain, with the rest looked up from reference TRBV5-1 and TRBJ2-3, is KAGVTQTPRYLIKTRGQQVTLSCSPISGHRSVSWYQQTPGQGLQFLFEYFSETQRNKGNFPGRFSGRQFSNSRSEMNVSTLELGDSALYLCASRNSRTSGGTDTQYFGPGTRLTVL.

This clonotype showed up just a few times. The chain combines TRBV13 with TRBJ2-5; D is possibly TRBD1 or TRBD2 (6 bases each). Germline-derived CDR1 and CDR2 are PRHDT and FYEKMQ (reference sequence). The CDR3 is 16 residues long. V dropped 0 bases and J dropped 4 bases, with 15 bases sitting between them. The CDR3, as DNA: TGTGCCAGCAGCTTAGGCCTCATCGAGGGGGGAGAGACCCAGTACTTC. Amino acid sequence: CASSLGLIEGGETQYF.

The chain carries TRBV5-1 and TRBJ2-3, with a tentative D call TRBD1 (5 bases). Trimming took 4 bases from V and 1 from J, leaving 16 bases between them. Germline lookup yields CDR1 SGHRS and CDR2 YFSETQ. There are 16 residues in the CDR3. CDR3 nucleotides: TGCGCCAGCAGCCTTCTTCCAGGGATACGCACAGATACGCAGTATTTT. Its translation is CASSLLPGIRTDTQYF.

The rearrangement joins TRBV6-2 or TRBV6-3 to TRBJ2-7; possibly TRBD2 for D (6 bases). The V end was cut by 2 bases, the J end by 12 bases, with 14 bases between. The CDR3 extends over 12 amino acids. The germline V gene has CDR1 MNHEY and CDR2 SVGEGT. CDR3 in amino acids: CASSYAGSPPYF. The CDR3 bases are TGTGCCAGCAGTTACGCGGGGTCTCCGCCGTACTTC.

This clonotype was found a few times. The chain carries TRBV7-2 and TRBJ2-7, with 7 bases that match TRBD2. Germline V lookup: CDR1 SGHTA, CDR2 FQGNSA. The CDR3 sequence is 13 residues long. Losses at the gene ends were 4 bases for V and 2 bases for J; bases not matched to a gene: 2. This CDR3 is CASSSGTTYEQYF. CDR3 DNA sequence: TGTGCCAGCAGCTCAGGGACTACCTACGAGCAGTACTTC.

With respect to this clonotype: It may be a read error: a sequence one base away is much more abundant. The chain is built from TRBV12-3 or TRBV12-4 and TRBJ1-1; a weak D match, TRBD1 (5 bases). Trimming cost V 5 bases and J 3 bases, with 10 bases left between them. The CDR3 consists of 13 residues. The CDR3 coding sequence is TGTGCCAGCAGTCTGGGACTATACACTGAAGCTTTCTTT. Encoded protein: CASSLGLYTEAFF.

The rearrangement uses TRBV19 and TRBJ2-5; unclear D gene. V was clipped by 3 bases and J by 4 bases, with 9 bases between them. The germline V gene has CDR1 LNHDA and CDR2 SQIVND (reference sequence). This CDR3 is built from 13 residues. CDR3 sequence reads: CASSILMRETQYF. The DNA of the CDR3 is TGTGCCAGTAGTATTTTAATGAGAGAGACCCAGTACTTC.

The chain links TRBV4-2 to TRBJ2-1; 11 positions agree with TRBD2. Trimming cost V 0 bases and J 12 bases; bases outside gene matches: 7. Germline V gene data show CDR1 as LGHNA and CDR2 as YNFKEQ. The CDR3 runs to 15 residues. CDR3: CASSQEGLAGGTQFF. Written as DNA, the CDR3 is TGTGCCAGCAGCCAAGAAGGTCTAGCGGGAGGTACGCAGTTCTTC.

The chain carries TRBV9 and TRBJ2-2; 10 bases line up with TRBD2. The CDR3 has 16 amino acids. CDR1 is SGDLS, CDR2 YYNGEE, per germline. The V and J ends lost 4 bases and 2 bases, in that order; junction bases with no gene match: 5. The CDR3 bases are TGTGCCAGCAGCACATCTAGCGGGAGAAACACCGGGGAGCTGTTTTTT. It translates to CASSTSSGRNTGELFF.

There are many counts of this clonotype. The V gene is TRBV2, the J gene TRBJ1-4; D is uncertain. Germline CDR1 is SNHLY and CDR2 is FYNNEI. The CDR3 spans 14 residues. V was shortened by 2 bases and J by 6 bases, with 10 bases between the two germline ends. The CDR3 protein is CASSENGRDEKLFF. CDR3 nucleotide sequence: TGTGCCAGCAGTGAAAACGGAAGGGATGAAAAACTGTTTTTT.

This clonotype appeared a few times. The V gene is TRBV20-1, the J gene TRBJ2-7; D might be TRBD2 (5 bases). Looked up from germline, CDR1 is DFQATT and CDR2 is SNEGSKA (reference sequence). This CDR3 has 15 amino acids. Trimming pared 1 base from V and 0 bases from J, leaving 13 bases between. Written as DNA, the CDR3 is TGCAGTGCTAGAGCTAGCTATTATTCCTCCTACGAGCAGTACTTC. Protein product: CSARASYYSSYEQYF.

As concerns this clonotype: The germline gene is not matched at one end of the junction; a read error may be the cause. The rearrangement uses TRBV27 and TRBJ1-2, with 9 nucleotides matching TRBD1. Germline loops: CDR1 MNHEY, CDR2 SMNVEV (reference sequence). This CDR3 contains 14 residues. CDR3 residues: CANSLRTGAQSYTF. The CDR3, as DNA: TGTGCCAACAGTTTACGGACAGGGGCCCAAAGCTACACCTTC.

This chain uses TRBV4-1 with TRBJ1-4; unclear D gene. Germline V gene sequence: CDR1 MGHRA, CDR2 YSYEKL. The CDR3 extends over 15 amino acids. V shed 1 base and J shed 4 bases, with 10 bases lying between them. Here the CDR3 DNA reads TGCGCCAGCAGCCAAGTGTACGGGATTAATGAAAAACTGTTTTTT. This encodes CASSQVYGINEKLFF.

This clonotype was counted at least ten times. The J gene is TRBJ2-5, the V gene TRBV9; 10 bases fit TRBD2. Germline V gives CDR1 SGDLS, CDR2 YYNGEE. This CDR3 is built from 18 residues. With V trimmed by 0 bases and J by 2 bases, 10 bases remained unmatched. CDR3 nucleotide sequence: TGTGCCAGCAGCGTAGCAGAGGTAGCGGGGGGTGTTCAAGAGACCCAGTACTTC. Translation: CASSVAEVAGGVQETQYF.

This clonotype showed up just a few times. The chain is built from TRBV4-1 and TRBJ2-1; D gene uncertain. Germline CDR1 and CDR2: MGHRA and YSYEKL. V lost 2 bases, J lost 1 base, and 6 bases lay in between. CDR3 length equals 14 residues. The CDR3 nucleotides read TGCGCCAGCAGCCAATTTAGTTCCTACAATGAGCAGTTCTTC. This sequence encodes CASSQFSSYNEQFF.

The V gene is TRBV10-1, the J gene TRBJ2-7, with D uncertain. The CDR3 totals 12 residues. In germline, CDR1 is WNHNN, CDR2 SYGVQD (reference sequence). Trimming left V 3 bases short and J 8 bases short, with 11 bases between. CDR3 sequence reads: CASSDLSLQQYF. Written as DNA, the CDR3 is TGCGCCAGCAGTGACCTTAGTCTCCAGCAGTACTTC.

This clonotype was counted only a few times. V is TRBV4-1 and J is TRBJ1-1; 8 nucleotides match TRBD1. The germline CDR1 and CDR2 sequences are MGHRA and YSYEKL. This CDR3 has 15 amino acids. Trimming took 1 base from V and 3 from J; bases not matched to a gene: 4. The CDR3 region is CASSQGQGRDTEAFF. CDR3 DNA: TGCGCCAGCAGCCAAGGACAGGGGCGAGACACTGAAGCTTTCTTT.

The chain carries TRBV10-3 and TRBJ2-3; 7 nucleotides agree with TRBD2. Trimming removed 3 bases from V and 9 bases from J; junction bases left unmatched: 9. CDR3 length: 14 residues. The germline V gene encodes CDR1 ENHRY and CDR2 SYGVKD. CDR3 protein: CAISEPFPGGTQYF. The CDR3 nucleotides read TGTGCCATCAGTGAACCGTTCCCCGGGGGGACGCAGTATTTT.

The J gene is TRBJ2-5, the V gene TRBV12-3 or TRBV12-4, with 8 nucleotides matching TRBD1. Germline trimming cut 4 bases from V and 5 bases from J; bases unmatched to any gene: 3. This CDR3 region has 13 residues. The chain's CDR3 is CASSSTGVETQYF. The CDR3 DNA reads TGTGCCAGCAGTTCGACAGGGGTGGAGACCCAGTACTTC.

This clonotype was seen ten or more times. The V and J genes are TRBV7-9 and TRBJ2-3; 7 bases match TRBD2. With V trimmed by 6 bases and J by 4 bases, 10 bases remained unmatched. Germline V lookup: CDR1 SEHNR, CDR2 FQNEAQ (reference sequence). The CDR3 has 15 amino acids. The CDR3 here is CASRMTDTSADTQYF. The CDR3 bases are TGTGCCAGCAGAATGACAGATACTAGCGCAGATACGCAGTATTTT.

Ten or more counts support this clonotype. CDR3 sequence reads: CASRQGAEGNTIYF. CDR3 nucleotides: TGTGCCAGCAGACAGGGTGCGGAAGGAAACACCATATATTTT. The J gene is TRBJ1-3, the V gene TRBV6-5; D perhaps matches TRBD1 (6 bases). The germline V and J ends were trimmed by 6 bases and 4 bases, with 13 bases remaining between them. The CDR3 is made up of 14 amino acids. From germline, CDR1 is MNHEY and CDR2 SVGAGI.

The chain recombines TRBV5-5 with TRBJ2-7, with D possibly TRBD1 on 5 matching bases. This CDR3 has 15 amino acids. V gave up 2 bases and J gave up 3 bases, with 15 bases separating them. Germline V gene data show CDR1 as SGHKS and CDR2 as YYEKEE (reference sequence). The CDR3 bases are TGTGCCAGCAGCTTAGGTTATCCAGGGAACTACGAGCAGTACTTC. Its translation: CASSLGYPGNYEQYF.

This clonotype turned up a few times. V is TRBV10-3 and J is TRBJ2-7; possibly TRBD1 or TRBD2 for D (5 bases each). Germline assignment: CDR1 ENHRY and CDR2 SYGVKD. V shed 4 bases and J shed 2 bases, with 15 bases lying between them. The CDR3 extends over 15 amino acids. The CDR3 loop is CAISGNPRGAYEQYF. As DNA, the CDR3 is TGTGCCATCAGTGGAAACCCTAGAGGGGCCTACGAGCAGTACTTC.

This clonotype was found a few times. The chain employs TRBV10-1 and TRBJ2-3; TRBD1 matches at 7 bases. Looked up from germline, CDR1 is WNHNN and CDR2 is SYGVQD (reference sequence). This CDR3 region has 15 residues. V trimming: 6 bases; J trimming: 4 bases; junction bases outside the gene matches: 10. Here the CDR3 reads CASSGTGVLPDTQYF. For the CDR3, the DNA is TGCGCCAGCAGCGGAACAGGGGTCCTTCCAGATACGCAGTATTTT.

The V gene is TRBV6-5, the J gene TRBJ2-5; D unclear. The CDR3 runs to 11 residues. The V gene lost 6 bases and the J gene lost 6 bases, with 8 bases spanning the gap. Germline V CDR1 and CDR2: MNHEY, SVGAGI. The CDR3 here is CASRVRKTQYF. The CDR3 DNA is TGTGCCAGCAGGGTCAGGAAGACCCAGTACTTC.

This clonotype was recorded many times. This chain joins TRBV7-3 and TRBJ2-1, with 10 bases aligning to TRBD2. The CDR3 runs 16 residues. V lost 4 bases, J lost 1 base, and 4 bases stayed unmatched. Germline CDR1 reads SGHTA; CDR2 reads FQGTGA. The CDR3 DNA reads TGTGCCAGCAGCTCTTCTAGCGGGGGTTCCTACAATGAGCAGTTCTTC. Its translation: CASSSSSGGSYNEQFF.